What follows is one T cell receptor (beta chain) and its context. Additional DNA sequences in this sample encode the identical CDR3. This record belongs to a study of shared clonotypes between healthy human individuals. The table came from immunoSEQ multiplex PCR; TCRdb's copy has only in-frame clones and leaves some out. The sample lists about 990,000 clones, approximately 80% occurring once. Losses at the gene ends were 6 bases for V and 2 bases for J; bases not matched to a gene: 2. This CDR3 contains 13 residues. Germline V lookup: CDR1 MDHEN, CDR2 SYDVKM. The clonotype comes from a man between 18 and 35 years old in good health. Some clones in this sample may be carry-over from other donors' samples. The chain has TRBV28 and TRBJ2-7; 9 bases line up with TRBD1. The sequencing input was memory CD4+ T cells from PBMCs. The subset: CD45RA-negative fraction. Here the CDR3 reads CASRRQGAYEQYF. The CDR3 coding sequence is TGTGCCAGCAGAAGACAGGGGGCCTACGAGCAGTACTTC.